This T cell receptor (beta chain) appears in the sequencing data of a study of graft-versus-host responses after intestinal transplantation. Trimming at V came to 6 bases and at J to 6 bases, leaving 12 bases not matched to a gene. Germline CDR1 and CDR2: MDHEN and SYDVKM. The CDR3 loop spans 16 amino acids. Concerning this clone: What it binds is unknown.

Sequenced by immunoSEQ multiplex PCR; TCRdb stores in-frame clones only, minus some. The table lists more than 95,000 clones, roughly 87% of them singletons. The sequencing here drew on unstimulated CD4+ T cells sorted from spleen or lymph node cells, taken before intestinal transplant. The rearrangement uses TRBV28 and TRBJ2-7; TRBD1 aligns across 12 bases. The receptor was isolated from a human donor who received an intestinal transplant. CDR3 protein: CASRGQGALNLSEQYF. As DNA, the CDR3 is TGTGCCAGCAGGGGACAGGGGGCGCTGAATCTTTCCGAGCAGTACTTC.